These 9 T cell receptor beta chains originate from one sample sequenced in a study of shared clonotypes between healthy human individuals. The method was immunoSEQ multiplex PCR; TCRdb's version includes in-frame clones alone and lacks a portion of them. The repertoire holds about 2,500,000 clones, with around 94% as singletons. The sequencing input was naive CD4+ T cells sorted from blood. Regarding subset: CD45RA+ positively selected. The receptor set was obtained from a man between 18 and 29 years old in good health.

The chain links TRBV18 to TRBJ2-3; TRBD2 matches 7 bases. The CDR3 spans 17 residues. V lost 3 bases and J lost 4; bases outside the gene matches: 13. Germline CDR1 and CDR2: KGHSH and LQKENI. CDR3 sequence reads: CASSPLNPAGKSDTQYF. CDR3 nucleotide sequence: TGTGCCAGCTCACCCCTAAATCCAGCGGGGAAGTCAGATACGCAGTATTTT.

The V gene is TRBV7-2, the J gene TRBJ1-3; D gene ambiguous. CDR3 length: 16 amino acids. In germline, CDR1 is SGHTA, CDR2 FQGNSA. Trimming took off 1 base at V and 4 bases at J, with 14 bases between the two ends. The CDR3 bases are TGTGCCAGCAGCTTAGTTACGTCGACGGTAGGAAACACCATATATTTT. It codes for CASSLVTSTVGNTIYF.

The CDR3 sequence is CASSSPGQGNSPLHF. In DNA form, the CDR3 reads TGTGCCAGCAGCTCACCGGGACAGGGTAATTCACCCCTCCACTTT. The J gene is TRBJ1-6, the V gene TRBV7-9; 9 nucleotides align to TRBD1. The germline V gene encodes CDR1 SEHNR and CDR2 FQNEAQ (reference sequence). The CDR3 totals 15 residues. Unmatched junction bases numbered 4, after V lost 4 bases and J lost 6 bases.

This rearrangement joins TRBV5-1 to TRBJ2-7, with a possible D match to TRBD1 (5 bases). The CDR3 runs to 16 residues. V was cut by 5 bases and J by 5 bases, with 23 bases left in between. Germline lookup yields CDR1 SGHRS and CDR2 YFSETQ. The CDR3 DNA reads TGCGCCAGCAGAAATACAAGTGGCAGGGTTAGAGACGAGCAGTACTTC. Its translation: CASRNTSGRVRDEQYF.

V is TRBV7-2 and J is TRBJ2-7; 9 nucleotides align to TRBD2. This CDR3 has 14 residues. CDR1 SGHTA and CDR2 FQGNSA come from the germline V gene. The V and J ends lost 5 bases and 3 bases, in that order; junction bases with no gene match: 5. Written as DNA, the CDR3 is TGTGCCAGCAGCCCACTAGCGGGCCGCTACGAGCAGTACTTC. It codes for CASSPLAGRYEQYF.

This clone appeared a few times. This chain links TRBV2 with TRBJ2-4; D gene unclear. Trimming pared 4 bases from V and 8 bases from J, leaving 9 bases between. CDR1 and CDR2 (germline): SNHLY, FYNNEI. The CDR3 sequence is 12 residues long. The CDR3 region is CASSVTWDIQYF. The CDR3 nucleotides are TGTGCCAGCAGTGTGACTTGGGACATTCAGTACTTC.

The count of this clone is one. CDR3 sequence reads: CASSRTSGRKNIQYF. CDR3 nucleotide sequence: TGTGCCAGCAGTCGGACTAGCGGGCGGAAAAACATTCAGTACTTC. The chain carries TRBV27 and TRBJ2-4, with TRBD2 matching 11 bases. Trimming at V came to 5 bases and at J to 4 bases, leaving 4 bases not matched to a gene. The CDR3 is made up of 15 amino acids. Germline V gives CDR1 MNHEY, CDR2 SMNVEV (reference sequence).

The chain carries TRBV20-1 and TRBJ2-7; D gene ambiguous. Germline V gene sequence: CDR1 DFQATT, CDR2 SNEGSKA (reference sequence). The CDR3 runs 10 residues. The V end was cut by 8 bases, the J end by 7 bases, with 12 bases between. For the CDR3, the DNA is TGCAGTTGTATGGAGCGTGAGCAGTACTTC. It specifies CSCMEREQYF.

The chain uses TRBV19 and TRBJ1-2, with D maybe TRBD1 (6 bases). CDR3 length: 16 residues. Per the germline V gene, CDR1 is LNHDA and CDR2 is SQIVND (reference sequence). Between the trimmed V and J ends, which lost 5 bases and 6 bases, there was a span of 22 bases. The CDR3 protein is CASSPSIQGFSNGYTF. DNA of the CDR3: TGTGCCAGTAGTCCGAGTATACAGGGATTCTCCAATGGCTACACCTTC.